This T cell receptor (beta chain) was captured by sequencing in a study of breast tumors, draining lymph nodes, adjacent tissues (dated by TCRdb to 2016 to 2017). For the wider study: Breast cancer patients provided tumor, adjacent nontumor tissue and axillary lymph nodes, and the study compared the TCR beta repertoires across these three sources. In human breast cancer, the study set out to assess how tumor, surrounding tissue and draining lymph node repertoires relate to one another and whether T cells might be exchanged between them.

From the cysteine up to the phenylalanine, the CDR3 has a length of 15 residues. Only the CDR3 part of the read is kept: 45 bases, read in frame from the first base. The trim is 3 bases for V and 3 bases for J, with a gap of 12 bases between the germline ends. The germline V gene specifies SNHLY as CDR1 and FYNNEI as CDR2. Sequencing relied on an Illumina HiSeq 2000. Multiplex PCR amplification was used to generate the TCR beta chain libraries. The amplified TCR beta chain products were analyzed by high-throughput sequencing. TCRdb cleaned the public reads at Q25 with fastp, built clones with MiXCR and kept in-frame beta chains. Every CDR3 protein is listed once, alongside the most common genes and DNA of its rows. The sample table records 60,000 to 75,000 distinct CDR3 sequences; approximately 57% of these occur just once. Around 20% of the sample belongs to the ten largest clones. Details on this clonotype: Its antigen is unknown. No much larger clonotype is one base removed from it; base qualities were not supplied.

Paper-wide results and their limitations: A scenario in which most tumor T cells derive from the lymph node and then expand within tumor tissue was judged to be consistent with the data. Tumors showed preferential V and J gene usage, and their T-cell repertoire diversity fell below that of lymph nodes yet above that of nontumor tissue. In luminal-like breast cancer, tumor and nontumor tissue repertoires resembled each other significantly more than in basal-like breast cancer. The conclusion that tumor T cells originate in lymph nodes was framed as consistent with a hypothesis rather than directly demonstrated.

This receptor was taken from a female donor with breast cancer. Some clones in this sample may be carry-over from other donors' samples. The V gene is TRBV2 and the J gene is TRBJ1-3; the D gene cannot be named for sure. Sample: breast tumor tissue. CDR3 loop: CASSDVRAFGNTIYF. Here is the DNA: TGTGCCAGCAGTGATGTAAGGGCCTTTGGAAACACCATATATTTT.